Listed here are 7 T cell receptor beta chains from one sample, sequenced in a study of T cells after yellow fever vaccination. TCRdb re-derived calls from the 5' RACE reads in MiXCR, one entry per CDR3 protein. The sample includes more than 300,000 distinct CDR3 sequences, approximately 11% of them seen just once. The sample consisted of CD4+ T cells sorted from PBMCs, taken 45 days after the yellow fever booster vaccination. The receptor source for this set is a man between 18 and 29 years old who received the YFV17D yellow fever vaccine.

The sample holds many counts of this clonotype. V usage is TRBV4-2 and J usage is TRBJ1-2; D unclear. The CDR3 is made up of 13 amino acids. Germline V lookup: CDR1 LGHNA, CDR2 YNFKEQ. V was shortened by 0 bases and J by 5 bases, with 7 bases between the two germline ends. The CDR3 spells CASSQDHLYGYTF. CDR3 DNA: TGTGCCAGCAGCCAAGACCACTTGTATGGCTACACCTTC.

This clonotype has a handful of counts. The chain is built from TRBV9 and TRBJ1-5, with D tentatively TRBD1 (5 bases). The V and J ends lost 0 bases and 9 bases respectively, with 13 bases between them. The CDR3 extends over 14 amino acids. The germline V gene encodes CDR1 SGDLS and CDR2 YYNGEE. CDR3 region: CASSVGFGGGPQHF. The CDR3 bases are TGTGCCAGCAGCGTAGGCTTTGGGGGTGGGCCCCAGCATTTT.

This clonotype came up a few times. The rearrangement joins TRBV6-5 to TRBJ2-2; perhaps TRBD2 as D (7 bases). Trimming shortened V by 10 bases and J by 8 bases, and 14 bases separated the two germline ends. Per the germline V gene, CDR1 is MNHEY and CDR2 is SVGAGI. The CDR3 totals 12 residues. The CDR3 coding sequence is TGTGCCACCAACGGGGGGACAGGGGAGCTGTTTTTT. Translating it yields CATNGGTGELFF.

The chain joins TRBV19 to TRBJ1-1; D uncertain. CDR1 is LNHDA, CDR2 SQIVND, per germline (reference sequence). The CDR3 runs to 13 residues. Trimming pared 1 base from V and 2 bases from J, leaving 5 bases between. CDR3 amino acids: CASSIAPNTEAFF. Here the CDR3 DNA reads TGTGCCAGTAGTATAGCCCCTAACACTGAAGCTTTCTTT.

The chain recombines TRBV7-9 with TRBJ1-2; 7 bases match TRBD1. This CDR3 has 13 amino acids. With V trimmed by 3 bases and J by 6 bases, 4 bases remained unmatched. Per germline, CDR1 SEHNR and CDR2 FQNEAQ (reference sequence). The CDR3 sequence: CASSFTGDDGYTF. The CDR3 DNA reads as TGTGCCAGCAGCTTCACAGGGGATGATGGCTACACCTTC.

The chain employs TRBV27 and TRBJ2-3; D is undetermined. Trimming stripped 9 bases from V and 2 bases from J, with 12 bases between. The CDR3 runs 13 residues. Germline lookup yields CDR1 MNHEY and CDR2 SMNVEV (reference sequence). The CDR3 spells CASTRVPTDTQYF. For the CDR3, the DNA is TGTGCCAGTACCCGGGTTCCCACAGATACGCAGTATTTT.

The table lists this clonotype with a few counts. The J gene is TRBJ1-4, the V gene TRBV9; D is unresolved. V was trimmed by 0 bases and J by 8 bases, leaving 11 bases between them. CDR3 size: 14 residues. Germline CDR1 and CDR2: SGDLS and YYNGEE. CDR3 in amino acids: CASSVGAYPEKLFF. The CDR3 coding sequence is TGTGCCAGCAGCGTAGGGGCCTATCCCGAAAAACTGTTTTTT.